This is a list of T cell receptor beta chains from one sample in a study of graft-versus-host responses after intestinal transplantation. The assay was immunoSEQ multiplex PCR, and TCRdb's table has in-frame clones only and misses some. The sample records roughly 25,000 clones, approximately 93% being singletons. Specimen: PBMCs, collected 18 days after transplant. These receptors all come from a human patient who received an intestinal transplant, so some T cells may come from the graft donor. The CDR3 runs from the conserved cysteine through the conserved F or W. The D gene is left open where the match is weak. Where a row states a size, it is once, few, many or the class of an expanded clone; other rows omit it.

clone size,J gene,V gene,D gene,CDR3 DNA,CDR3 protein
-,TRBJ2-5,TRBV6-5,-,TGTGCCAGCAGTTACTCCCCCGCCCGAGATGGCCAGTACTTC,CASSYSPARDGQYF
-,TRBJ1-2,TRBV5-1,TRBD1,TGCGCCAGCAGCCTCGGGACAGACGCCTATGGCTACACCTTC,CASSLGTDAYGYTF
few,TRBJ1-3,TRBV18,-,TGTGCCAGCTCATCCGACAGTCCCTCTGGAAACACCATATATTTT,CASSSDSPSGNTIYF
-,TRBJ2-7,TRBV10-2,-,TGCGCCAGCAGTGATTCCGGGACGGTGTTATCGGTCTACGAGCAGTACTTC,CASSDSGTVLSVYEQYF
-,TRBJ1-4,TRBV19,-,TGTGCCAGTACAGCAATCGCAACTAATGAAAAACTGTTTTTT,CASTAIATNEKLFF
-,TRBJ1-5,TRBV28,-,TGTGCCAGCACGGTTTGGGATCAGCCCCAGCATTTT,CASTVWDQPQHF
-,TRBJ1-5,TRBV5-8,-,TGTGCCAGCAGGACTAGGGGTATCCGCAATCAGCCCCAGCATTTT,CASRTRGIRNQPQHF
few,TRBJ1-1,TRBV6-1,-,TGTGCCAGCAGTGCTACCGGCCTTGAAGCTTTCTTT,CASSATGLEAFF
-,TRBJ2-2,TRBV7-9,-,TGTGCCAGCATCGAACCAACAGGGCCCACCGGGGAGCTGTTTTTT,CASIEPTGPTGELFF
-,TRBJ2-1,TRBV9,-,TGTGCCAGCAGTTACGATACAGGTAGCAATGAGCAGTTCTTC,CASSYDTGSNEQFF
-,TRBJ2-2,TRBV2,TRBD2,TGTGCCAGCGTTGGGACTAGCGGGGCCAGGGGCACCGGGGAGCTGTTTTTT,CASVGTSGARGTGELFF
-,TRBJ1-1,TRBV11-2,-,TGTGCCAGCAGGCCGGCCCGGGGGGGCAGGAACACTGAAGCTTTCTTT,CASRPARGGRNTEAFF
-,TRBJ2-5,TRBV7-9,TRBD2,TGTGCCAGCAGTCCAATTTCCCCCCCGGCGGGGGGGCAAGAGACCCAGTACTTC,CASSPISPPAGGQETQYF
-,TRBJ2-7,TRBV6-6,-,TGTGCCAGCAGTTACTCTCAAGGGGGTCCCTACGAGCAGTACTTC,CASSYSQGGPYEQYF
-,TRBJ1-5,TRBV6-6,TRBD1,TGTGCCAGCAGGCCGGGACAGGGGGGGAATCAGCCCCAGCATTTT,CASRPGQGGNQPQHF
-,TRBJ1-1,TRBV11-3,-,TGTGCCAGCAGCTTAGAGGGGGCCACTGAAGCTTTCTTT,CASSLEGATEAFF
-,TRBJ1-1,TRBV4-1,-,TGCGCCAGCATCGGGCGGAACACTGAAGCTTTCTTT,CASIGRNTEAFF
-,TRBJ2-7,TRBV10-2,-,TGCGCCAGCAGTGACAGCTACGAGCAGTACTTC,CASSDSYEQYF
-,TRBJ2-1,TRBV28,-,TGTGCCAGGCCTTTAGATGGGGACAATGAGCAGTTCTTC,CARPLDGDNEQFF
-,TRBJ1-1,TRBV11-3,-,TGTGCCAGCAGCTTAGGTCCAGGGGTGGCTTTCTTT,CASSLGPGVAFF
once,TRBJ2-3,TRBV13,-,TGTGCCAGCAGCACCAGGACTGTCACAGATACGCAGTATTTT,CASSTRTVTDTQYF
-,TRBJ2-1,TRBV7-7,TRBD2,TGTGCCAGCAGCCCAGCGTGGGAAGCGGGGGGGCACAATGAGCAGTTCTTC,CASSPAWEAGGHNEQFF
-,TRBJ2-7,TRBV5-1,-,TGCGCCAGCAGCAGGGGACCTGGGAGGGAGCAGTACTTC,CASSRGPGREQYF
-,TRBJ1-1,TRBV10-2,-,TGCGCCAGCAGTTCAACGAACACTGAAGCTTTCTTT,CASSSTNTEAFF
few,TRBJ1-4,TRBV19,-,TGTGCCAGTAGTATAGGGCGGAGAAATGAAAAACTGTTTTTT,CASSIGRRNEKLFF
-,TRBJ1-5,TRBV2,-,TGTGCCAGCAGTGAAGGCCAGGGAGGGAATCAGCCCCAGCATTTT,CASSEGQGGNQPQHF
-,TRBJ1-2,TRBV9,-,TGTGCCAGCAGCTCTTCAGGCTATGGCTACACCTTC,CASSSSGYGYTF
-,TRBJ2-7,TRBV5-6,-,TGTGCCAGCAGCTCCTTAAGGGACGGACCACCCTACGAGCAGTACTTC,CASSSLRDGPPYEQYF
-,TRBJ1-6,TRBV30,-,TGTGCCTGGAGTTTGGACCGGTCTTCACCCCTCCACTTT,CAWSLDRSSPLHF
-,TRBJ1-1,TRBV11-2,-,TGTGCCAGCAGCTTGGGCATGAACACTGAAGCTTTCTTT,CASSLGMNTEAFF
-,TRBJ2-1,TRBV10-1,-,TGCGCCAGCAGTGGAGGGGCGTCCTACAATGAGCAGTTCTTC,CASSGGASYNEQFF
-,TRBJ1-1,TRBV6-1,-,TGTGCCAGCAGACGTAGCCGGAACACTGAAGCTTTCTTT,CASRRSRNTEAFF
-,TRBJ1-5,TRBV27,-,TGTGCCAGCAGTCAAACGGGGACAATTTCTAATCAGCCCCAGCATTTT,CASSQTGTISNQPQHF
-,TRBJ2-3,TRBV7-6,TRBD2,TGTGCCAGCAGCTTAGCGGAGGTCGGGGGGGCCCAGTATTTT,CASSLAEVGGAQYF
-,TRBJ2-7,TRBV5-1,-,TGCGCCAGCAGCTTGGAAGGAGGATCCTACGAGCAGTACTTC,CASSLEGGSYEQYF
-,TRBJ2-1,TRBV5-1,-,TGCGCCAGCAGCTTAAGTCCTAGCAGCTACAATGAGCAGTTCTTC,CASSLSPSSYNEQFF
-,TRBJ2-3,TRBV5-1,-,TGCGCCAGCAGCGGCGGAACAGATACGCAGTATTTT,CASSGGTDTQYF
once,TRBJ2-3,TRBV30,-,TGTGCCTGGAGAAGACCCGGGACTCCCGGCACAGATACGCAGTATTTT,CAWRRPGTPGTDTQYF
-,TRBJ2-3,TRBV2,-,TGTGCCAGCAGTGTGGACTCCTGGGTCCTACCCACAGATACGCAGTATTTT,CASSVDSWVLPTDTQYF
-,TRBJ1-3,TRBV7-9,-,TGTGCCAGCAGCTTACCCGGGGGAAACACCATATATTTT,CASSLPGGNTIYF
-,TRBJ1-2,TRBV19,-,TGTGCCAGTAGTCTCAATGGCTACACCTTC,CASSLNGYTF
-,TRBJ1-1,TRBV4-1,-,TGCGCCAGCACCCTAAGTGGGGGGGGGCGGACTGAAGCTTTCTTT,CASTLSGGGRTEAFF
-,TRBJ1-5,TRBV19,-,TGTGCCAGTAGTATAGGGGGAGATAGCAATCAGCCCCAGCATTTT,CASSIGGDSNQPQHF
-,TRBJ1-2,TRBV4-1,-,TGCGCCAGCAGCCAAGAAAGCGACGGGACCGGCTATGGCTACACCTTC,CASSQESDGTGYGYTF
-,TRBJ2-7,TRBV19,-,TGTGCCAGTAGTATAGTGGGACGATCGAGGGTTGAGCAGTACTTC,CASSIVGRSRVEQYF
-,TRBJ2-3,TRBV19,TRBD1,TGTGCCAGTAGATTGTGGGGGACAGACACAGATACGCAGTATTTT,CASRLWGTDTDTQYF
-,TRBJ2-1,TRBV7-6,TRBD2,TGTGCCAGCAGTCGACTAGCGGGGGCAGGTGGTGAGCAGTTCTTC,CASSRLAGAGGEQFF
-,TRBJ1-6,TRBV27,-,TGTGCCAGCACCCCATCGGGTTCTAATTCACCCCTCCACTTT,CASTPSGSNSPLHF
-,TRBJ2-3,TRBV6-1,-,TGTGCCAGCAGTGGGACTCTAGCTAGCACAGATACGCAGTATTTT,CASSGTLASTDTQYF
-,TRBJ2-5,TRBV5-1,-,TGCGCCAGCAGCTTGGTGGACGGGGCCCGAGAGACCCAGTACTTC,CASSLVDGARETQYF
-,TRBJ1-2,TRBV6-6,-,TGTGCCAGCTCGGGGGGGGATGGCTACACCTTC,CASSGGDGYTF
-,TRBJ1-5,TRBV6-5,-,TGTGCCAGCAGTGAATTGGGGGGCGGTCAGCCCCAGCATTTT,CASSELGGGQPQHF
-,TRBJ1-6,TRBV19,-,TGTGCCAGCCAACAGGGTAGCCCATTAAATTCACCCCTCCACTTT,CASQQGSPLNSPLHF